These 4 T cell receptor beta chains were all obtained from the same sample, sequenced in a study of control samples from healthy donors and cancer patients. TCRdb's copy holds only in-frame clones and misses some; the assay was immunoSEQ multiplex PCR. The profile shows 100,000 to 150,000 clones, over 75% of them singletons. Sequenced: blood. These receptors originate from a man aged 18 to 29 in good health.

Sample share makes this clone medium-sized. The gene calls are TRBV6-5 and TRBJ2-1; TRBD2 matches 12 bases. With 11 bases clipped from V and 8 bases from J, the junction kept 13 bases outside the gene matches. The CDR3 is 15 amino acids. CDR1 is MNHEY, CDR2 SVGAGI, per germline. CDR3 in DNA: TGTGCCTCCGACACCCTAGCGGGAGGGACGGATGAGCAGTTCTTC. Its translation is CASDTLAGGTDEQFF.

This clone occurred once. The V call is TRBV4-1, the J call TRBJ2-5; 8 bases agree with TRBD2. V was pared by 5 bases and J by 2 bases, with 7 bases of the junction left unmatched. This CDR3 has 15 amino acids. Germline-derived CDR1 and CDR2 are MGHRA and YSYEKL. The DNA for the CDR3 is TGCGCCAGCAGCTCCTCACTAGCGGAACAAGAGACCCAGTACTTC. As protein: CASSSSLAEQETQYF.

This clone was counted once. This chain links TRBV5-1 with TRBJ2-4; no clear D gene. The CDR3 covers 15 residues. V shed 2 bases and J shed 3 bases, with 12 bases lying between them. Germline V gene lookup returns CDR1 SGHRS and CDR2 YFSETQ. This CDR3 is CASSFVTDNKNIQYF. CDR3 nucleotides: TGCGCCAGCAGCTTCGTAACAGACAACAAAAACATTCAGTACTTC.

The DNA for the CDR3 is TGTGCCACCAGGGACGGACGGAATGAGCAGTTCTTC. Encoded protein: CATRDGRNEQFF. The rearrangement uses TRBV15 and TRBJ2-1; no firm D call. The CDR3 runs 12 residues. Germline V gene sequence: CDR1 LNHNV, CDR2 YYDKDF (reference sequence). V dropped 6 bases and J dropped 7 bases, with 10 bases sitting between them.